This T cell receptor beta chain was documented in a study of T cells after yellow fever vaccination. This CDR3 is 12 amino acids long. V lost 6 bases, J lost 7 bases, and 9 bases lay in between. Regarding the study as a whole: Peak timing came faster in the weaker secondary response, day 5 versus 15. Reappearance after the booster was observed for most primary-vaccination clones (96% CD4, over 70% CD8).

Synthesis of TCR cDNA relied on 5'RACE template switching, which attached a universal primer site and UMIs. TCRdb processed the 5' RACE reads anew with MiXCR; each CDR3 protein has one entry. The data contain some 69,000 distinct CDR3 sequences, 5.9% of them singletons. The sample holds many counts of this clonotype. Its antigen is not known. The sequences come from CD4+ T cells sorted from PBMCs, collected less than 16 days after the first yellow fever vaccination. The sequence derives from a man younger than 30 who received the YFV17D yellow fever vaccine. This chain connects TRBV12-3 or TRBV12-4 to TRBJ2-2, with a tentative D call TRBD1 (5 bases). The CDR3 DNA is TGTGCCAGCAGAATGACAGACGGGGAGCTGTTTTTT. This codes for CASRMTDGELFF.